The rows below give T cell receptor beta chains drawn from one sample of a study of blood T cell repertoires in COVID-19. Some clones are missing from TCRdb's copy, which holds only in-frame ones; the method was immunoSEQ multiplex PCR. The table has 100,000 to 150,000 clones, 79% seen once. The source material was peripheral blood. The receptors were sampled from a man aged 35-49 years with active or convalescent COVID-19. CDR3s include the opening cysteine and the closing phenylalanine or tryptophan. Expanded clones get a size class; other rows say once, few or many, or leave the size out.

clone_size: .
v_call: TRBV9
j_call: TRBJ1-2
cdr3_aa: CASSVAGQLGLNYGYTF

clone_size: few
v_call: TRBV5-1
j_call: TRBJ1-3
cdr3_aa: CASRREGTGNTIYF

clone_size: .
v_call: TRBV3-1/TRBV3-2
j_call: TRBJ2-3
cdr3_aa: CASSRDTSTDTQYF

clone_size: .
v_call: TRBV6-5
j_call: TRBJ2-7
cdr3_aa: CASTQGETYEQYF

clone_size: once
v_call: TRBV3-1/TRBV3-2
j_call: TRBJ2-5
cdr3_aa: CASSQVDWYQETQYF

clone_size: .
v_call: TRBV28
j_call: TRBJ2-4
cdr3_aa: CVSSLARSVLAKNIQYF

clone_size: .
v_call: TRBV7-9
j_call: TRBJ2-7
cdr3_aa: CASSLAPSSYEQYF

clone_size: .
v_call: TRBV4-3
j_call: TRBJ2-2
cdr3_aa: CASSQDLAEVLFGELFF

clone_size: .
v_call: TRBV4-1
j_call: TRBJ1-4
cdr3_aa: CASSNSGGTYEKLFF

clone_size: once
v_call: TRBV19
j_call: TRBJ1-1
cdr3_aa: CASSIGADTEAFF